This is a list of T cell receptor beta chains from one sample in a study of cytomegalovirus exposure and HLA in healthy donors. The repertoire was sequenced with immunoSEQ multiplex PCR; TCRdb's copy has only in-frame clones and lacks some. The data hold 200,000 to 250,000 clones, with about three quarters observed a single time. Material for sequencing was PBMCs. These receptors were obtained from a woman aged 60-75 years in good health and CMV-seropositive. Both conserved end residues are part of each CDR3. D genes are given only for firm matches. Only part of the rows carry a size: once, few, many, or a class if the clone is expanded.

v_gene,abundance,j_gene,d_gene,CDR3aa,CDR3nt
TRBV18,few,TRBJ2-7,TRBD1,CASSPGTGNLGEQYF,TGTGCCAGCTCACCGGGGACAGGTAATCTCGGCGAGCAGTACTTC
TRBV7-8,NA,TRBJ1-2,NA,CASSIRNYGYTF,TGTGCCAGCAGCATACGGAACTATGGCTACACCTTC
TRBV6-5,few,TRBJ2-7,NA,CASSQDFSYEQYF,TGTGCCAGCAGTCAGGACTTCTCCTACGAGCAGTACTTC
TRBV7-2,few,TRBJ1-5,NA,CASSRGVSNQPQHF,TGTGCCAGCAGCCGGGGGGTTAGCAATCAGCCCCAGCATTTT
TRBV30,NA,TRBJ2-7,NA,CAWRKQGTEQYF,TGTGCCTGGAGAAAGCAGGGAACCGAGCAGTACTTC
TRBV25-1,NA,TRBJ2-3,NA,CASRYNTDTQYF,TGTGCCAGCAGATATAACACAGATACGCAGTATTTT
TRBV6-5,NA,TRBJ2-7,TRBD1,CASSSFRDRGRYEQYF,TGTGCCAGCAGTTCCTTCCGGGACAGGGGGCGATACGAGCAGTACTTC
TRBV6-5,NA,TRBJ2-3,NA,CASSYVWQTDTQYF,TGTGCCAGCAGTTACGTGTGGCAAACAGATACGCAGTATTTT
TRBV6-1,NA,TRBJ2-5,TRBD2,CASRRGGRETQYF,TGTGCCAGCAGGCGGGGGGGCCGAGAGACCCAGTACTTC
TRBV7-3,NA,TRBJ2-1,NA,CASSSGGLYNEQFF,TGTGCCAGCAGCTCCGGGGGGCTCTACAATGAGCAGTTCTTC
TRBV30,few,TRBJ2-3,NA,CAWGIGPDTQYF,TGTGCCTGGGGAATTGGGCCAGATACGCAGTATTTT
TRBV11-2,NA,TRBJ2-4,TRBD2,CASSFTSGAENIQYF,TGTGCCAGCAGCTTTACTAGCGGCGCTGAAAACATTCAGTACTTC
TRBV5-1,NA,TRBJ2-1,NA,CASSQAGATSYNEQFF,TGCGCCAGCAGCCAGGCCGGTGCTACCTCCTACAATGAGCAGTTCTTC
TRBV25-1,NA,TRBJ1-1,NA,CASSEVGGRGTEAFF,TGTGCCAGCAGTGAAGTAGGGGGGCGGGGGACTGAAGCTTTCTTT
TRBV5-5,NA,TRBJ1-5,NA,CASSVTVEQPQHF,TGTGCCAGCAGCGTGACAGTGGAGCAGCCCCAGCATTTT
TRBV7-2,few,TRBJ2-5,NA,CASSFRAGQETQYF,TGTGCCAGCAGCTTCAGGGCAGGCCAAGAGACCCAGTACTTC
TRBV28,NA,TRBJ2-7,NA,CASSLSTGGNSYEQYF,TGTGCCAGCAGTTTATCCACTGGGGGCAACTCCTACGAGCAGTACTTC
TRBV18,NA,TRBJ1-1,NA,CASSPRAGALRNTEAFF,TGTGCCAGCTCACCACGGGCGGGGGCCCTAAGGAACACTGAAGCTTTCTTT
TRBV9,once,TRBJ2-7,NA,CAPKTVAYEQYF,TGTGCCCCTAAGACAGTTGCCTACGAGCAGTACTTC
TRBV6-5,few,TRBJ2-7,NA,CASSYSVLAHEQYF,TGTGCCAGCAGTTACTCGGTTCTAGCCCACGAGCAGTACTTC
TRBV2,NA,TRBJ2-1,TRBD2,CASRELAGGPNEQFF,TGTGCCAGCAGAGAACTAGCGGGGGGGCCCAATGAGCAGTTCTTC
TRBV30,NA,TRBJ1-6,NA,CAWSAGSPLHF,TGTGCCTGGAGTGCGGGTTCACCCCTCCACTTT
TRBV28,few,TRBJ1-2,NA,CASSPSGTGHYGYTF,TGTGCCAGCAGTCCCAGCGGGACGGGACACTATGGCTACACCTTC
TRBV7-6,NA,TRBJ2-2,TRBD2,CASSGTSGSTGELFF,TGTGCCAGCTCCGGGACTAGCGGCTCAACCGGGGAGCTGTTTTTT